The 25 T cell receptor beta chains in this list originate from one sample, sequenced in a study of blood T cells in healthy people across ages. The use of a sample-barcoded 5' primer and a J-beta primer mix characterized a second PCR of about 7 to 12 cycles. TCRdb fed the 5' RACE reads into MiXCR, producing one record per CDR3 protein. The sample includes under 1 million distinct CDR3 sequences, around 42% of them seen just once. The sequencing sample was made of blood. These receptors were obtained from a man aged 55 to 70 in good health.

The V call is TRBV7-9, the J call TRBJ2-3, with D tentatively TRBD2 (6 bases). The CDR3 has 15 residues. The germline V gene has CDR1 SEHNR and CDR2 FQNEAQ (reference sequence). The V and J ends lost 7 bases and 5 bases respectively, with 19 bases between them. This CDR3 reads CASMLTTGVGDTQYF. CDR3 in DNA: TGTGCCAGCATGCTTACAACGGGGGTCGGAGATACGCAGTATTTT.

This clonotype has just one count. This CDR3 is CASSQDMSGYAFF. CDR3 nucleotides: TGCGCCAGCAGCCAAGATATGAGTGGGTATGCTTTCTTT. The chain links TRBV4-3 to TRBJ1-1; D is uncertain. The CDR3 loop spans 13 amino acids. Germline-derived CDR1 and CDR2 are LGHNA and YSLEER. The germline V and J ends were trimmed by 0 bases and 11 bases, with 13 bases remaining between them.

This clonotype was recorded a few times. This chain connects TRBV14 to TRBJ2-7, with D possibly matching TRBD2 (5 bases). CDR1 and CDR2 (germline): SGHDN, FVKESK. V was clipped by 4 bases and J by 3 bases, with 13 bases between them. The CDR3 totals 14 residues. CDR3 nucleotides: TGTGCCAGCAGCCCAACCTCCCGGGACTACGAGCAGTACTTC. This translates into CASSPTSRDYEQYF.

The chain combines TRBV6-5 with TRBJ2-5; TRBD1 matches 8 bases. With the DNA end fitting TRBJ2-1 better, the J assignment may be wrong. In germline, CDR1 is MNHEY, CDR2 SVGAGI. This CDR3 has 14 amino acids. This CDR3 reads CASNPQGVQETQFF. CDR3 DNA sequence: TGTGCCAGCAACCCACAGGGGGTCCAAGAGACCCAGTTCTTC.

This clonotype was detected a few times. The genes are TRBV20-1 and TRBJ1-6; possibly TRBD1 for D (5 bases). Trimming removed 5 bases at V and 10 bases at J, with 18 bases between. The CDR3 extends over 14 amino acids. Germline V gives CDR1 DFQATT, CDR2 SNEGSKA (reference sequence). DNA for the CDR3: TGCAGTGCTTCACCGGGAGGGGTTGGGTCACCCCTCCACTTT. Translation gives CSASPGGVGSPLHF.

The rearrangement uses TRBV21-1 and TRBJ1-5; whether TRBD1, the table's D call, matches the DNA was not checked. TRBV21-1 is shown as a pseudogene. The CDR3 length is 16 residues. Here the CDR3 reads CASSERTGQPNQPQHF. The CDR3 DNA reads TGTGCCAGCAGCGAACGTACGGGACAGCCAAATCAGCCCCAGCATTTT.

This clonotype has a handful of counts. V gene TRBV9 combines with J gene TRBJ2-1; 9 bases are a match to TRBD1. The CDR3 has 17 amino acids. V dropped 0 bases and J dropped 2; count of bases not matched to a gene: 6. The germline V gene has CDR1 SGDLS and CDR2 YYNGEE. Here the CDR3 reads CASSVGTGGIAYNEQFF. The DNA of the CDR3 is TGTGCCAGCAGCGTAGGTACAGGGGGCATCGCCTACAATGAGCAGTTCTTC.

V usage is TRBV20-1 and J usage is TRBJ2-7; 9 nucleotides match TRBD2. The CDR3 covers 14 residues. J gave up 3 bases and V 5 bases, and 8 bases lay outside the gene matches. Germline assignment: CDR1 DFQATT and CDR2 SNEGSKA (reference sequence). Written as DNA, the CDR3 is TGCAGTGCTCTTGCGGGGGGGCGATTCTACGAGCAGTACTTC. Its protein product is CSALAGGRFYEQYF.

The chain carries TRBV14 and TRBJ2-5; no clear D. The CDR3 extends over 12 amino acids. Trimming took 1 base from V and 4 from J, leaving 4 bases between them. From germline, CDR1 is SGHDN and CDR2 FVKESK. The CDR3 region is CASSQVIETQYF. Written as DNA, the CDR3 is TGTGCCAGCAGCCAAGTTATAGAGACCCAGTACTTC.

This clonotype showed up just a few times. The chain has TRBV7-7 and TRBJ2-5; no firm D call. This CDR3 has 13 amino acids. The germline V gene has CDR1 SSHAT and CDR2 FNYEAQ (reference sequence). Trimming cost V 5 bases and J 2 bases, with 9 bases left between them. The CDR3 reads CASSNRRQETQYF. CDR3 nucleotides: TGTGCCAGCAGCAACAGACGTCAAGAGACCCAGTACTTC.

V usage is TRBV25-1 and J usage is TRBJ2-2, with D possibly called TRBD1 or TRBD2 (5 bases each). Germline V gene sequence: CDR1 MGHDK, CDR2 SYGVNS. V lost 6 bases and J lost 5, with 16 bases in between. This CDR3 has 15 amino acids. CDR3 sequence: CASSRWQGETGELFF. In DNA form, the CDR3 reads TGTGCCAGCAGCCGGTGGCAGGGAGAGACCGGGGAGCTGTTTTTT. Full variable domain (rest looked up from reference TRBV25-1 and TRBJ2-2): EADIYQTPRYLVIGTGKKITLECSQTMGHDKMYWYQQDPGMELHLIHYSYGVNSTEKGDLSSESTVSRIRTEHFPLTLESARPSHTSQYLCASSRWQGETGELFFGEGSRLTVL.

This clonotype was observed a handful of times. V gene TRBV3-1 combines with J gene TRBJ2-7; D gene ambiguous. This CDR3 has 14 residues. Germline CDR1 is LGHDT and CDR2 is YNNKEL (reference sequence). V dropped 4 bases and J dropped 2 bases, with 12 bases sitting between them. In DNA form, the CDR3 reads TGTGCCAGCAGCCCCCGCGGCCAGGCCTACGAGCAGTACTTC. Translated: CASSPRGQAYEQYF.

The chain carries TRBV25-1 and TRBJ1-1; D uncertain. Germline CDR1 reads MGHDK; CDR2 reads SYGVNS. Trimming cost V 1 base and J 5 bases, with 2 bases left between them. The CDR3 spans 11 residues. CDR3 nucleotide sequence: TGTGCCAGCAGTGAATGGACTGAAGCTTTCTTT. It yields the protein CASSEWTEAFF.

This clonotype occurred a few times. This chain joins TRBV2 and TRBJ2-3; D not resolved. With 2 bases removed from V and 0 bases from J, the gap between germline ends came to 9 bases. In germline, CDR1 is SNHLY, CDR2 FYNNEI. This CDR3 has 15 amino acids. CDR3 loop: CASSELQSSTDTQYF. CDR3 bases: TGTGCCAGCAGTGAACTGCAATCTAGCACAGATACGCAGTATTTT.

This chain joins TRBV14 and TRBJ2-3; the match to TRBD2 covers 7 bases. Trimming cost V 4 bases and J 3 bases; bases outside gene matches: 7. Germline CDR1 reads SGHDN; CDR2 reads FVKESK. The CDR3 loop spans 15 amino acids. The CDR3 region is CASSRTAGRTDTQYF. The CDR3 DNA reads TGTGCCAGCAGCCGAACAGCGGGGAGGACAGATACGCAGTATTTT.

On this clonotype itself: Compared with germline, one end of the junction differs, possibly owing to a read error. The chain employs TRBV7-6 and TRBJ2-3, with D perhaps matching TRBD1 (5 bases). CDR3 size: 15 residues. CDR1 is SGHVS and CDR2 is FNYEAQ in the germline V gene. This CDR3 is CANSLRTGSTDTQYF. In DNA, the CDR3 is TGTGCCAACAGCTTGCGCACAGGAAGCACAGATACGCAGTATTTT.

This clonotype was seen a few times. J is TRBJ2-7 and V is TRBV3-1, with 9 positions matching TRBD1. This CDR3 region has 17 residues. V shed 0 bases and J 5 bases; nucleotides not matched to a gene: 11. Germline values: CDR1 LGHDT, CDR2 YNNKEL (reference sequence). The CDR3 DNA is TGTGCCAGCAGCCAAGAATTAATAGGACAGGGGACCCACGAGCAGTACTTC. Protein product: CASSQELIGQGTHEQYF.

The chain uses TRBV4-3 and TRBJ2-6; either TRBD1 or TRBD2 may supply D (5 bases each). The V end was cut by 0 bases, the J end by 4 bases, with 16 bases between. Germline CDR1 and CDR2: LGHNA and YSLEER. This CDR3 has 18 amino acids. Here the CDR3 DNA reads TGCGCCAGCAGCCAAGACGGGACGGGGTCTGGAGGGGCCAACGTCCTGACTTTC. Translated, it gives CASSQDGTGSGGANVLTF.

The chain employs TRBV6-1 and TRBJ1-2, with unresolved D. Trimming left V 1 base short and J 4 bases short, with 13 bases between. CDR1 is MNHNS, CDR2 SASEGT, per germline. This CDR3 spans 15 amino acids. For the CDR3, the DNA is TGTGCCAGCAGTGAAGGTGGCAGCCCAAGCTATGGCTACACCTTC. It yields the protein CASSEGGSPSYGYTF.

The chain joins TRBV3-1 to TRBJ2-1, with D tentatively TRBD1 (5 bases). The J call may be incorrect, as the DNA end agrees better with TRBJ2-7. CDR1 LGHDT and CDR2 YNNKEL come from the germline V gene (reference sequence). The CDR3 runs 14 residues. The CDR3 DNA is TGTGCCAGCAGCTGGGGCACGCGCTACAATGAGCAGTACTTC. Encoded protein: CASSWGTRYNEQYF.

The V gene is TRBV7-2, the J gene TRBJ2-1; the D gene is possibly TRBD1 (6 bases). Germline V gene data show CDR1 as SGHTA and CDR2 as FQGNSA. This CDR3 spans 14 amino acids. The V end lost 5 bases, the J end lost 9 bases, and 17 bases lay between the germline ends. The CDR3 protein is CASSTRQDGSEQFF. CDR3 in DNA: TGTGCCAGCAGCACTCGACAGGACGGGTCTGAGCAGTTCTTC.

The gene calls are TRBV2 and TRBJ1-2; D not certain. Trimming shortened V by 4 bases and J by 2 bases, and 8 bases separated the two germline ends. Per the germline V gene, CDR1 is SNHLY and CDR2 is FYNNEI. This CDR3 is 13 amino acids long. CDR3 DNA sequence: TGTGCCAGCAGTGCAGGTGCGAACTATGGCTACACCTTC. Its protein product is CASSAGANYGYTF.

The rearrangement joins TRBV5-5 to TRBJ2-7; TRBD1 aligns across 7 bases. Germline CDR1 and CDR2: SGHKS and YYEKEE (reference sequence). The CDR3 is 16 residues long. Unmatched junction bases numbered 17, after V lost 3 bases and J lost 8 bases. The chain's CDR3 is CASSSRQGNRYNKQYF. CDR3 nucleotides: TGTGCCAGCAGCTCCCGACAGGGAAATCGATACAATAAGCAGTACTTC.

Only a few counts were recorded for this clonotype. The genes are TRBV15 and TRBJ1-1; maybe TRBD1 (6 bases). Trimming left V 0 bases short and J 3 bases short, with 11 bases between. The germline CDR1 and CDR2 sequences are LNHNV and YYDKDF (reference sequence). CDR3 length: 15 amino acids. The CDR3 region is CATSRDPGADTEAFF. As DNA, the CDR3 is TGTGCCACCAGCAGAGACCCAGGGGCGGACACTGAAGCTTTCTTT.

The CDR3 bases are TGTGCCAGCAGTGATCAGGTGGGCCTAGCGGGGGGTCTACGGCAGTTCTTC. Translating it yields CASSDQVGLAGGLRQFF. The chain employs TRBV6-1 and TRBJ2-1, with TRBD2 matching 11 bases. This CDR3 is 17 amino acids long. Germline V CDR1 and CDR2: MNHNS, SASEGT. The trim removed 3 bases at V and 12 bases at J, leaving 16 bases unmatched.